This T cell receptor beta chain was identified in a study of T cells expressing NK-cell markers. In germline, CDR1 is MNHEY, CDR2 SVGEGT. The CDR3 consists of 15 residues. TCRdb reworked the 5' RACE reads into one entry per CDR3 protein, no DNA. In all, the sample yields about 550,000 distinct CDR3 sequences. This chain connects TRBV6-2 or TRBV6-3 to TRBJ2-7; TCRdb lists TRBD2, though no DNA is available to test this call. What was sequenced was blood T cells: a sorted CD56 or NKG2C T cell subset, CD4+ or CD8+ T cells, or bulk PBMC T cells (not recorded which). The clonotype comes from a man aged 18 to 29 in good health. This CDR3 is CASSPSGRPNYEQYF.